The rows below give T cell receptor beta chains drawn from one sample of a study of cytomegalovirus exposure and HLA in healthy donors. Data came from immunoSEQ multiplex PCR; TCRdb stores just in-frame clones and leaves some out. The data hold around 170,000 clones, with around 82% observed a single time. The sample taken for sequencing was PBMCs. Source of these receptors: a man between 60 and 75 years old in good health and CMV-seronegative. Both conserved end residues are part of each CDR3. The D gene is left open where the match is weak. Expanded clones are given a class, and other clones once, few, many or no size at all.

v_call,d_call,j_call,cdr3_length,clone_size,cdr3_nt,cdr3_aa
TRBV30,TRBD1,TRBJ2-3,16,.,TGTGCCTGGATCCCCTTTGACAGGGGAGCAACAGATACGCAGTATTTT,CAWIPFDRGATDTQYF
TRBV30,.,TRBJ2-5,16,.,TGTGCCTGGAGTGTCCATCCAGGGGCCAACCAAGAGACCCAGTACTTC,CAWSVHPGANQETQYF
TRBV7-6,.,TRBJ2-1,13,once,TGTGCCAGCAGCTTAGGGGTCAGGGATGAGCAGTTCTTC,CASSLGVRDEQFF
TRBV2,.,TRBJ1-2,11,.,TGTGCCAGCGATTTGAGGTTTGGCTACCCCTTC,CASDLRFGYPF
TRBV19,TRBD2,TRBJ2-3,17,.,TGTGCCAGTAGTGGGTTTCGGTCTAGCGGGAACACAGATACGCAGTATTTT,CASSGFRSSGNTDTQYF
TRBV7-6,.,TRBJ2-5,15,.,TGTGCCAGCAGCTTAAATCTCGGAAGCGGAGAGACCCAGTACTTC,CASSLNLGSGETQYF
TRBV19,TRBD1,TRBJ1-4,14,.,TGTGCCAGTAGTACCGGGACAGGAGATGAAAAACTGTTTTTT,CASSTGTGDEKLFF
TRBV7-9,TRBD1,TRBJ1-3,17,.,TGTGCCAGCAGCTTTGGACAGGGGCAGCTTTCTGGAAACACCATATATTTT,CASSFGQGQLSGNTIYF
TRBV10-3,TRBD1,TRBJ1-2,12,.,TGTGCCATCGGAAAGGGGGCGGGAGGCTACACCTTC,CAIGKGAGGYTF
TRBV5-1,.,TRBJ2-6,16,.,TGCGCCAGCAGAGGTTACAGGGACTCTGGGGCCAACGTCCTGACTTTC,CASRGYRDSGANVLTF
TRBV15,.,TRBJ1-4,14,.,TGTGCCACCAGCAGAGAGGTCCGTGCCACTCCGGTGTTTTTT,CATSREVRATPVFF
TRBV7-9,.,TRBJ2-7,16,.,TGTGCCAGCAGCCGTATGGTAGGACAGCCGAACTACGAGCAGTACTTC,CASSRMVGQPNYEQYF
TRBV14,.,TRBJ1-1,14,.,TGTGCCAGCAGCCAAGATCTAGGGAGCACTGAAGCTTTCTTT,CASSQDLGSTEAFF
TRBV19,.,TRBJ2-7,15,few,TGTGCCAGTAGCAGGGGGGACTCGAACTCCTACGAGCAGTACTTC,CASSRGDSNSYEQYF
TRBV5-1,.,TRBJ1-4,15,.,TGCGCCAGCAGCTTGGAGGGGGTCACTAATGAAAAACTGTTTTTT,CASSLEGVTNEKLFF
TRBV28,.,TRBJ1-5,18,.,TGTGCCAGCAGTTTAGGAAACCCCGGCAGGTTAAGATTGCAGCCCCAGCATTTT,CASSLGNPGRLRLQPQHF
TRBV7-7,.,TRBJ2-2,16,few,TGTGCTAGCAGCTTAGCTAGTTCCCCTAACACCGGGGAGCTGTTTTTT,CASSLASSPNTGELFF
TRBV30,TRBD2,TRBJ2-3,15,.,TGTGCCTGGAGTGTACTGTCTAGCGGGCGAGATACGCAGTATTTT,CAWSVLSSGRDTQYF
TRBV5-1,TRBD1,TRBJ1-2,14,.,TGCGCCAGCAGCTCAGGGACAGGGGGCCTTGGCTACACCTTC,CASSSGTGGLGYTF
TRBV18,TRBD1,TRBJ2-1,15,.,TGTGCCAGCTCGCGCGACAGGGGATCCTACAATGAGCAGTTCTTC,CASSRDRGSYNEQFF
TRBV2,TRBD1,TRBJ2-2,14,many,TGTGCCAGCCGGACAGGGCAGAACACCGGGGAGCTGTTTTTT,CASRTGQNTGELFF
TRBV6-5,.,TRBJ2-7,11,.,TGTGCCAGCAGGCGACAGGACGAGCAGTACTTC,CASRRQDEQYF
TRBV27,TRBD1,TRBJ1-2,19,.,TGTGCCAGCAGTTTATCTTTTGACAGGGGCCGAACGCCTAACTATGGCTACACCTTC,CASSLSFDRGRTPNYGYTF
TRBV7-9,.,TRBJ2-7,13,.,TGTGCCAGCAGCTCTAACCAGGGCTTTATGCCCGACTTC,CASSSNQGFMPDF
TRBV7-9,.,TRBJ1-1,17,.,TGTGCCAGCAGCGCGTCCTCAGGGGTTATCAGGGACACTGAAGCTTTCTTT,CASSASSGVIRDTEAFF
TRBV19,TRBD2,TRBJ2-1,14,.,TGTGCCAGTAGTAAGGGACTAGCAGCCAATGAGCAGTTCTTC,CASSKGLAANEQFF
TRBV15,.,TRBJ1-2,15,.,TGTGCCACCAGCAGAGGGGGGCAGCTCTCCTATGGCTACACCTTC,CATSRGGQLSYGYTF
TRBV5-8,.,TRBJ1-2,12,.,TGTGCCAGCAGGTCAACAGGGTCTGGCTACCCCTTC,CASRSTGSGYPF
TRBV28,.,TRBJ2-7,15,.,TGTGCCAGCAGTTCCCAGGCCTACCGTGCCTACGAGCAGTACTTC,CASSSQAYRAYEQYF
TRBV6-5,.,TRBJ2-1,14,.,TGTGCCAGCAGTTTAGGGGGTCCAGCCAATAAGCAGTTCTTC,CASSLGGPANKQFF
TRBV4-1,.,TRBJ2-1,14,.,TGCGCCAGCAGCCAAGTGGAGGTAGCCAAGGAGCAGTTCTTC,CASSQVEVAKEQFF
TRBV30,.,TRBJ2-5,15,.,TGTGCCTGGGGGAACCCCACAGGTAATGGAGAGACCCAGTACTTC,CAWGNPTGNGETQYF
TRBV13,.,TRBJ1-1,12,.,TGTGCCAGCAGCTTTGGGGGGACTGAAGCTTTCTTT,CASSFGGTEAFF
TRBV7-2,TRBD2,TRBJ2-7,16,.,TGTGCCAGCAGCCTTAGGGCTAGCGGGAGTCTCTACGAGCAGTACTTC,CASSLRASGSLYEQYF
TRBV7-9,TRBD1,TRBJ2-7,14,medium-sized,TGTGCCAGCAGCATGACAGGGTCCTCCTACGAGCAGTACTTC,CASSMTGSSYEQYF
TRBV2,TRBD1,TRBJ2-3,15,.,TGTGCCAGCAGTGAAGTCCTCACGACAGGGGGGACGCAGTATTTT,CASSEVLTTGGTQYF
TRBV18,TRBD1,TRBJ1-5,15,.,TGTGCCAGCTCACCTGGGACAGGCTATCATCAGCCCCAGCATTTT,CASSPGTGYHQPQHF
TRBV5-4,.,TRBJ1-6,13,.,TGTGCCAGCAGCTTGGACGGGAATTCACCCCCCCACTTT,CASSLDGNSPPHF
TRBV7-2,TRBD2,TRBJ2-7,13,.,TGTGCCAGCAGCCACAGCGGGAGCTACGAGCAGTACTTC,CASSHSGSYEQYF
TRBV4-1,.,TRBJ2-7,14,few,TGCGCCAGCAGCCAACTACTGTTTCAGGACGAGCAGTACTTC,CASSQLLFQDEQYF
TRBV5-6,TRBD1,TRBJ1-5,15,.,TGTGCCAGCAGCCGTAGGACAGGGCAAGATCAGCCCCAGCATTTT,CASSRRTGQDQPQHF
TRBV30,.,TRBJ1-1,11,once,TGTGCCTGGAGGCAGCGGGTAGAAGCTTTCTTT,CAWRQRVEAFF
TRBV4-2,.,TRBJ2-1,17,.,TGTGCCAGCAGCCAAGATCCTGCGCGGGGCACGGGGAATGAGCAGTTCTTC,CASSQDPARGTGNEQFF
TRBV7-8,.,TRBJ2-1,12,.,TGTGCCAGCAGCCATCCAAGCGGTGAGCAGTTCTTC,CASSHPSGEQFF
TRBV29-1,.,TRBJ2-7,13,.,TGCAGCGTTACAGAGACAGGTTCCTACGAGCAGTACTTC,CSVTETGSYEQYF
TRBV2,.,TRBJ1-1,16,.,TGTGCCAGCAGTGGAAACAGCAGGGCGTGGGACACTGAAGCTTTCTTT,CASSGNSRAWDTEAFF
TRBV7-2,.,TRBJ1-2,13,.,TGTGCCAGCAGCCCTGCCAGGGCGTGGGGCTACACCTTC,CASSPARAWGYTF
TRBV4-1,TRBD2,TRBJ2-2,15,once,TGCGCCAGCAGCCAAGGCGGGGGGAACACCGGGGAGCTGTTTTTT,CASSQGGGNTGELFF
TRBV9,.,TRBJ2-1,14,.,TGTGCCAGCAGCCCCCATGGGGCCTCCCCTGAGCAGTTCTTC,CASSPHGASPEQFF
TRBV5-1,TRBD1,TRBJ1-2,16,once,TGCGCCAGCAGCCCTACGACAGGGGGCTTAAACTATGGCTACACCTTC,CASSPTTGGLNYGYTF
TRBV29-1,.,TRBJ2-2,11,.,TGCAGCGTCCCCTCGGGCGGGGAGCTGTTTTTT,CSVPSGGELFF
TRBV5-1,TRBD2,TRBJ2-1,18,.,TGCGCCAGCAGCTTGTTGGTGGGACTAGCGGGGGAACGGAATGAGCAGTTCTTC,CASSLLVGLAGERNEQFF
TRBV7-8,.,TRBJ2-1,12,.,TGTGCCAGCAGCTCCTTCGTTGATGAGCAGTTCTTC,CASSSFVDEQFF
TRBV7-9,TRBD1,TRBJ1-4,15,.,TGTTCCAGCAGCCGGACAGGGGGCGCGAGTGAAAAACTGTTTTTT,CSSSRTGGASEKLFF
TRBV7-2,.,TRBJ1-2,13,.,TGTGCCAGCAGCCTAGTCCCGGAGGGTGGCTACACCTTC,CASSLVPEGGYTF
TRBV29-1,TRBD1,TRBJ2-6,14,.,TGCAGCGTTGAGGGACAGTCTGGGGCCAACGTCCTGACTTTC,CSVEGQSGANVLTF
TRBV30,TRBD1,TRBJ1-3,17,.,TGTGCCTGGAGTACAGGGGGCATCAAATTCTCTGGAAACACCATATATTTT,CAWSTGGIKFSGNTIYF
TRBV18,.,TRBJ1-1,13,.,TGTGCCAGCTCACCTGGAGCGGGGACTGAAGCTTTCTTT,CASSPGAGTEAFF
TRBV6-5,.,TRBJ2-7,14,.,TGTGCCAGCACTGTCGCGGGATTCCCCCACGAGCAGTACTTC,CASTVAGFPHEQYF